One and the same sample provided the 14 T cell receptor beta chains below, sequenced in a study of long-term antiretroviral therapy in people with HIV. Running of the v3.0 immunoSEQ assay took place at survey level. Data came from immunoSEQ multiplex PCR; TCRdb stores just in-frame clones and leaves some out. Here the sample spans some 18,000 clones, around 74% being singletons. Sample: unsorted PBMCs, taken less than 2.2 years before starting antiretroviral therapy. Every receptor here comes from a man aged 30 to 39 with HIV.

The rearrangement uses TRBV2 and TRBJ2-7, with D unresolved. V lost 6 bases, J lost 1 base, and 7 bases lay in between. Per germline, CDR1 SNHLY and CDR2 FYNNEI. The CDR3 extends over 12 amino acids. The CDR3 DNA follows: TGTGCCAGCAGAACCCCTTCCTACGAGCAGTACTTC. Its protein product is CASRTPSYEQYF. The entire variable domain, with the rest obtained from reference TRBV2 and TRBJ2-7, is as follows: EPEVTQTPSHQVTQMGQEVILRCVPISNHLYFYWYRQILGQKVEFLVSFYNNEISEKSEIFDDQFSVERPDGSNFTLKIRSTKLEDSAMYFCASRTPSYEQYFGPGTRLTVT.

The V and J genes are TRBV29-1 and TRBJ2-2; D possibly matches TRBD1 or TRBD2 (5 bases each). Germline V gives CDR1 SQVTM, CDR2 ANQGSEA. This CDR3 region has 15 residues. Deletions cut 0 bases from V and 5 bases from J, with 13 bases between. In nucleotides, the CDR3 is TGCAGCGTTGAAGAGGTAGCTTGGGGGACCGGGGAGCTGTTTTTT. Translating it yields CSVEEVAWGTGELFF.

J is TRBJ2-7 and V is TRBV5-6; unclear D gene. This CDR3 region has 14 residues. The germline V and J ends were trimmed by 0 bases and 2 bases, with 9 bases remaining between them. The germline gives CDR1 SGHDT, CDR2 YYEEEE. CDR3 sequence: CASSLGHVPYEQYF. The DNA of the CDR3 is TGTGCCAGCAGCTTGGGACACGTCCCCTACGAGCAGTACTTC.

The V gene is TRBV7-9, the J gene TRBJ2-3, with D unclear. Trimming stripped 5 bases from V and 6 bases from J, with 9 bases between. The CDR3 sequence is 12 residues long. Germline CDR1 SEHNR, CDR2 FQNEAQ (reference sequence). The CDR3 nucleotides read TGTGCCAGCAGCCCCAGTCGGGATACGCAGTATTTT. Translated, it gives CASSPSRDTQYF.

This sequence joins TRBV27 and TRBJ2-7; D is unclear. The length of the CDR3 is 13 residues. Trimming stripped 0 bases from V and 6 bases from J, with 9 bases between. Germline CDR1 is MNHEY and CDR2 is SMNVEV (reference sequence). CDR3 in DNA: TGTGCCAGCAGTTTATCGAAGGGTCTCGAGCAGTACTTC. Encoded protein: CASSLSKGLEQYF.

The V call is TRBV7-8, the J call TRBJ2-3, with D possibly matching TRBD2 (5 bases). The ends were cut back, 5 bases at V and 0 bases at J, with 18 bases in the middle. There are 17 residues in the CDR3. Germline values: CDR1 SGHVS, CDR2 FQNEAQ. DNA of the CDR3: TGTGCCAGCAGCCCGGCGGGCGCGGGTCCTAGCACAGATACGCAGTATTTT. Protein product: CASSPAGAGPSTDTQYF.

The chain uses TRBV13 and TRBJ1-1, with D perhaps TRBD1 (5 bases). This CDR3 comprises 16 residues. Trimming removed 1 base from V and 1 base from J, with 13 bases in between. Germline loops: CDR1 PRHDT, CDR2 FYEKMQ (reference sequence). The CDR3 loop is CASSLDEQGWNTEAFF. In DNA, the CDR3 is TGTGCCAGCAGCTTAGATGAGCAGGGATGGAACACTGAAGCTTTCTTT.

The DNA of the CDR3 is TGCGCCAGCAGCCAAGATATCGGACCGAGCTCCTACGAGCAGTACTTC. It translates to CASSQDIGPSSYEQYF. The rearrangement links TRBV4-3 to TRBJ2-7; no clear D. V lost 0 bases and J 0 bases, leaving 12 bases between the germline ends. The CDR3 extends over 16 amino acids. Germline assignment: CDR1 LGHNA and CDR2 YSLEER.

The V call is TRBV2, the J call TRBJ1-3; 9 positions agree with TRBD1. This CDR3 region has 16 residues. CDR1 SNHLY and CDR2 FYNNEI come from the germline V gene. The trim removed 5 bases at V and 0 bases at J, leaving 5 bases unmatched. CDR3 in DNA: TGTGCCAGCAGTCGACAGGGGGTTAGCTCTGGAAACACCATATATTTT. As protein: CASSRQGVSSGNTIYF.

This sequence joins TRBV6-1 and TRBJ2-7; maybe TRBD1 (5 bases). Trimming removed 2 bases at V and 2 bases at J, with 7 bases between. Per germline, CDR1 MNHNS and CDR2 SASEGT. The CDR3 consists of 13 residues. Written as DNA, the CDR3 is TGTGCCAGCAGTGAAAGACAGACCTACGAGCAGTACTTC. It translates to CASSERQTYEQYF.

CDR3 sequence: CASSLLSPGELFF. The CDR3 DNA is TGTGCCAGCAGCTTATTATCCCCCGGGGAGCTGTTTTTT. V usage is TRBV11-3 and J usage is TRBJ2-2; D gene ambiguous. The germline CDR1 and CDR2 sequences are SGHNT and YENEEA. Trimming cost V 2 bases and J 6 bases, with 7 bases left between them. The CDR3 loop spans 13 amino acids.

This clone was seen a few times. The gene calls are TRBV10-2 and TRBJ1-5; D is uncertain. V gave up 8 bases and J gave up 4 bases, with 12 bases separating them. The germline V gene encodes CDR1 WSHSY and CDR2 SAAADI. CDR3 length: 13 amino acids. The CDR3 protein is CASGGLENQPQHF. CDR3 coding DNA: TGCGCCAGCGGAGGGCTGGAAAATCAGCCCCAGCATTTT.

A few counts support this clone. The V and J genes are TRBV7-9 and TRBJ2-7; 10 nucleotides agree with TRBD1. This CDR3 comprises 13 residues. The germline V gene encodes CDR1 SEHNR and CDR2 FQNEAQ (reference sequence). The junction had 3 bases not matched to a gene; V was cut back by 4 bases and J by 6 bases. CDR3 DNA sequence: TGTGCCAGCAGCTACGGACAGGGGGGCGAGCAGTACTTC. This gives the protein CASSYGQGGEQYF.

The rearrangement uses TRBV18 and TRBJ2-1, with D uncertain. The CDR3 totals 15 residues. With 0 bases removed from V and 2 bases from J, the gap between germline ends came to 8 bases. Germline-derived CDR1 and CDR2 are KGHSH and LQKENI. The CDR3 reads CASSPPVSTYNEQFF. The CDR3 nucleotides read TGTGCCAGCTCACCACCGGTCAGTACCTACAATGAGCAGTTCTTC.